Listed below are T cell receptor beta chains from one sample, sequenced in a study of shared clonotypes between healthy human individuals. The table came from immunoSEQ multiplex PCR; TCRdb's copy has only in-frame clones and leaves some out. The repertoire holds approximately 2,200,000 clones, with about 92% as singletons. Sequenced material: naive CD8+ T cells from PBMCs. These receptor sequences come from a man aged 18 to 29 in good health. Some clones in this sample may be carry-over from other donors' samples. Both conserved end residues are part of each CDR3. A D gene is named only where the DNA matches it firmly. Only some rows state a clone size, as once, few, many or a class for expanded clones.

-	TRBV7-7	-	TRBJ2-1	TGTGCCAGCAGTCGCCGGGACCAGCAGTTCTTC	CASSRRDQQFF
TRBD1	TRBV2	-	TRBJ2-1	TGTGCCAGCAGAACAGGGGGACCCTACAATGAGCAGTTCTTC	CASRTGGPYNEQFF
-	TRBV27	-	TRBJ2-7	TGTGCCAGCAGTTTCGGGTCCAGGGGCGAGCAGTACTTC	CASSFGSRGEQYF
-	TRBV19	-	TRBJ1-2	TGTGCCAGTAGCCCACGGACGGATTCGAGCTATGGCTACACCTTC	CASSPRTDSSYGYTF
-	TRBV9	-	TRBJ2-1	TGTGCCAGCAGCCTAACAGACAGGACGAAGAGCAATGAGCAGTTCTTC	CASSLTDRTKSNEQFF
-	TRBV7-2	-	TRBJ1-2	TGTGCCAGCAGCACCCTCGGGGGAGGGGATCCTTATGGCTACACCTTC	CASSTLGGGDPYGYTF
TRBD1	TRBV27	-	TRBJ2-7	TGTGCCAGCAGTCCGGGACAGGGCGGCTACGAGCAGTACTTC	CASSPGQGGYEQYF
TRBD2	TRBV7-6	-	TRBJ2-2	TGTGCCAGCAGCCCCGCTAGCGCGGGAGGGTACACCGGGGAGCTGTTTTTT	CASSPASAGGYTGELFF
-	TRBV27	-	TRBJ2-7	TGTGCCAGCAGTCCCTCCTCTTGGGGAGAGCAGTACTTC	CASSPSSWGEQYF
TRBD2	TRBV6-1	-	TRBJ2-1	TGTGCCAGCAGTGGAAGGACTAGCGGGTATAACTACAATGAGCAGTTCTTC	CASSGRTSGYNYNEQFF
-	TRBV18	-	TRBJ2-5	TGTGCCAGCTCACCACCAAGGGAGGAGACTAAGACCCAGTACTTC	CASSPPREETKTQYF
-	TRBV11-2	-	TRBJ2-2	TGTGCCAGCTTTTATACCGGGGAGCTGTTTTTT	CASFYTGELFF
-	TRBV18	-	TRBJ2-4	TGTGCCAGCTCACCACCGCTAGCCAGAAACATTCAGTACTTC	CASSPPLARNIQYF
TRBD1	TRBV27	once	TRBJ2-5	TGTGCCAGCAGTTTACCTGCCTCGGGACAGAATCGAAAGACCCAGTACTTC	CASSLPASGQNRKTQYF
TRBD1	TRBV7-9	-	TRBJ2-5	TGTGCCAGCAGCTCCTCGGACAGGGTTAGGGTCCAAGAGACCCAGTACTTC	CASSSSDRVRVQETQYF
-	TRBV4-2	-	TRBJ1-1	TGTGCCAGCAGCCAACCCAGGGTTGCGAACACTGAAGCTTTCTTT	CASSQPRVANTEAFF